The clone carrying this T cell receptor beta chain was seen only a few times. The antigen is unknown. Germline values: CDR1 MGHRA, CDR2 YSYEKL. V shed 0 bases, J shed 7 bases, and the junction held 8 bases outside the gene matches. The CDR3 covers 15 residues. TCRdb's copy holds only in-frame clones and misses some; the assay was immunoSEQ multiplex PCR. The table has 100,000 or so clones, approximately 90% seen once; the top ten hold about an eighth. These data come from a study of T cell responses to AZD1222 COVID-19 vaccine. Study results and limitations: Vaccine-related CD4 TCRs covered spike, predominating at 160-218 and 743-854.

The V call is TRBV4-1, the J call TRBJ2-5; 7 positions match TRBD1. The sample was peripheral blood, taken on day 0 of AZD1222 vaccination. The sequence was collected from an adult in good health. The CDR3 is CASSQDNRGLGTQYF. DNA for the CDR3: TGCGCCAGCAGCCAAGACAACAGGGGTTTGGGGACCCAGTACTTC.